The rows below give T cell receptor beta chains drawn from one sample of a study of blood T cell repertoires in COVID-19. TCRdb keeps only in-frame clones here, not all; method: immunoSEQ multiplex PCR. This table has hundreds of thousands of clones, 86% appearing once. What was sequenced was peripheral blood. The receptor source for this set is an older woman with COVID-19, enrolled during active disease. Each CDR3 is given with its conserved first and last residue. The D gene is left open where the match is weak. Rows may omit the clone size; those that give it use once, few, many or a size class.

CDR3 protein: CASSLEPGANVLTF
CDR3 DNA: TGTGCCAGCAGCTTAGAGCCCGGGGCCAACGTCCTGACTTTC
clone size: .
D gene: .
J gene: TRBJ2-6
V gene: TRBV7-2

CDR3 protein: CASSTTAGLTDTQYF
CDR3 DNA: TGTGCCAGCAGCACCACGGCGGGCCTAACAGATACGCAGTATTTT
clone size: .
D gene: .
J gene: TRBJ2-3
V gene: TRBV9

CDR3 protein: CASSYSIQGKHYGYTF
CDR3 DNA: TGTGCCAGCAGTTACTCGATACAGGGAAAGCACTATGGCTACACCTTC
clone size: .
D gene: .
J gene: TRBJ1-2
V gene: TRBV6-5

CDR3 protein: CASGQGITYEQYF
CDR3 DNA: TGTGCTAGTGGTCAGGGAATAACCTACGAGCAGTACTTC
clone size: .
D gene: .
J gene: TRBJ2-7
V gene: TRBV12-5

CDR3 protein: CASSASGQENYGYTF
CDR3 DNA: TGTGCCAGCAGTGCCTCGGGACAGGAGAACTATGGCTACACCTTC
clone size: .
D gene: TRBD1
J gene: TRBJ1-2
V gene: TRBV2

CDR3 protein: CASSGAGDNEQFF
CDR3 DNA: TGTGCCAGCTCCGGCGCGGGGGACAATGAGCAGTTCTTC
clone size: .
D gene: TRBD2
J gene: TRBJ2-1
V gene: TRBV18

CDR3 protein: CASTPGGLTDTQYF
CDR3 DNA: TGTGCCAGCACCCCCGGGGGGCTAACAGATACGCAGTATTTT
clone size: .
D gene: .
J gene: TRBJ2-3
V gene: TRBV3-1/TRBV3-2

CDR3 protein: CASSLGAGGPDTQYF
CDR3 DNA: TGTGCCAGCAGCTTAGGGGCGGGGGGGCCAGATACGCAGTATTTT
clone size: .
D gene: TRBD2
J gene: TRBJ2-3
V gene: TRBV5-8

CDR3 protein: CASMQGHYNSPLHF
CDR3 DNA: TGTGCCAGCATGCAGGGCCATTATAATTCACCCCTCCACTTT
clone size: .
D gene: .
J gene: TRBJ1-6
V gene: TRBV28

CDR3 protein: CASRSSGGASTGELFF
CDR3 DNA: TGTGCCAGCAGGTCTAGCGGGGGGGCTAGCACCGGGGAGCTGTTTTTT
clone size: .
D gene: TRBD2
J gene: TRBJ2-2
V gene: TRBV2

CDR3 protein: CASSSLAAAEQFF
CDR3 DNA: TGTGCCAGCAGTTCCCTAGCGGCGGCTGAGCAGTTCTTC
clone size: .
D gene: TRBD2
J gene: TRBJ2-1
V gene: TRBV6-6

CDR3 protein: CASSLIPAGSYEQYF
CDR3 DNA: TGCGCCAGCAGCTTGATCCCGGCGGGCTCCTACGAGCAGTACTTC
clone size: few
D gene: .
J gene: TRBJ2-7
V gene: TRBV5-1

CDR3 protein: CASSSYRDNQWQYF
CDR3 DNA: TGTGCCAGCAGCTCCTACCGGGACAATCAATGGCAGTACTTC
clone size: .
D gene: .
J gene: TRBJ2-7
V gene: TRBV28